This T cell receptor (beta chain) was recorded in a study of shared clonotypes between healthy human individuals (TCRdb year 2020). Broadly, across the study: The cohort comprised two women and three men aged 18 to 49 years. Per donor, three plates each were used for CD4 naive and CD4 memory, two for CD8 naive, and one for CD8 memory. Blood TCR repertoires of about 5 healthy adults were deeply sequenced to estimate repertoire size and the extent of clonotype sharing between individuals. To increase sequencing depth and limit assay-specific biases, different laboratories used diverse techniques to prepare libraries and sequence TCR repertoires. Leukapheresis yielded between about 0.94 and 9 billion PBMCs per donor.

Using the deep immunoSEQ assay, multiplex PCR amplified TCR CDR3 regions from genomic DNA. Extracted genomic DNA from each cell subset was distributed evenly across all wells of several immunoSEQ 96-well plates, and each plate was treated as a replicate. For sorted subsets, approximately 190 ng of genomic DNA, equivalent to some 30,000 T cell genomes, went into each replicate PCR. The purified libraries were quantified using a Qubit 3.0 fluorometer, sized with a Bioanalyzer 2100, and then quantified again using the KAPA Library Quantification kit. Every immunoSEQ 96-well plate was sequenced on a dedicated single-read 150-cycle Illumina NextSeq 550 flow cell. The published analysis was carried out like this. Because only junctional sequences without quality scores were contained in the immunoSEQ output, filtering matching that applied to full-length reads could not be performed. To assign V/J genes and CDR3, sequences were annotated against IMGT germline references using PyIR, a Python wrapper for IgBLAST v1.9. Reads with weak V/J assignments (E-value above 1e-6), missing CDR3, stop codons, out-of-frame junctions, or ambiguous translated residues were removed. A V3J clonotype was defined by an identical inferred V gene, J gene, and CDR3 amino acid sequence. Percentage overlap between repertoires was calculated by dividing the number of shared unique clonotypes by the size of the smaller repertoire. Three approaches were used to assess repertoire richness: RTK rarefaction, the Chao1 estimator, and Recon v2.1 estimates of unobserved clonotypes. For all TCRbeta clonotypes obtained by the gDNA method from a handful of donors, generation probabilities were computed with OLGA. The immuneACCESS repertoire file appears here via TCRdb, limited to in-frame rearrangements. These files lack a portion of the clones; in checked studies, under half of the deficit traces to unresolved V genes, and the cause of the others is not known. Clonal size and the V and J genes are those of that table, whereas D and trimming came from the DNA. For this sample the table gives some 1.4 million clones, of which 95% to 97% were detected only once. 1.2% of the sample is taken by the ten largest.

About this clone itself: Its specific antigen is unknown. The input lacks base qualities; no much larger clone sits a single base away. The identical CDR3 is also encoded by other nucleotide sequences in the sample.

CDR1 and CDR2 (SGHRS, YFSETQ) derive from the germline V gene. Trimming removed 2 bases from V and 2 bases from J, leaving 7 bases between the germline ends. Its CDR3 holds 13 amino acids, cysteine through phenylalanine. The sequence is cut down to CDR3 DNA, 39 bases in frame from base 1. Points the paper makes about the study in general: Larger estimated clonotype richness was generally found for naive subsets than for memory subsets. Sampling was limited to blood, and TCR repertoires in tissue likely differ from TCR repertoires in blood. Based on pairwise subsampling, the degree of clonotype sharing among donors was expected to be affected by sequencing depth. Incomplete sequencing was indicated by rarefaction of sorted-subset datasets, despite the large sequencing depth. Because the study included only a small number of donors, the genetic and exposure-history diversity represented was limited. Compared with non-shared clonotypes, clonotypes shared by all four sorted-subset donors had higher generation probabilities. When a few donors were compared, the shared fraction of clonotypes was 5% to 6.5% for naive CD4, around 3.6% for naive CD8, more than 2% for memory CD4, and 0.4% for memory CD8.

Donors were healthy HIV-negative adults with no recently reported acute infections or vaccinations. Every donor was a Caucasian adult living in Nashville, Tennessee, USA. Magnetic negative selection was used to enrich CD4+ T cells, after which naive cells were positively selected on CD45RA and the negative fraction became the memory subset. Blood was obtained by leukapheresis, after which PBMCs were separated by Ficoll-Histopaque density gradient centrifugation and cryopreserved in liquid nitrogen vapor phase. Purity and quantity of every magnetically sorted T cell population were checked by analytical flow cytometry. From each sorted fraction, genomic DNA was isolated and quantified by UV absorbance on a Nanodrop 2000c.

Specimen: naive CD4+ T cells sorted from blood. The cell subset or site tag for this specimen amounts to: CD45RA+ positively selected. The chain employs TRBV5-1 and TRBJ1-1; a tentative D call is TRBD1 (6 bases match). The sequence was collected from a man aged 30 to 45 in good health. The CDR3 loop reads CASSFGGNTEAFF. Read as DNA, the sequence is TGCGCCAGCAGCTTCGGGGGCAACACTGAAGCTTTCTTT.